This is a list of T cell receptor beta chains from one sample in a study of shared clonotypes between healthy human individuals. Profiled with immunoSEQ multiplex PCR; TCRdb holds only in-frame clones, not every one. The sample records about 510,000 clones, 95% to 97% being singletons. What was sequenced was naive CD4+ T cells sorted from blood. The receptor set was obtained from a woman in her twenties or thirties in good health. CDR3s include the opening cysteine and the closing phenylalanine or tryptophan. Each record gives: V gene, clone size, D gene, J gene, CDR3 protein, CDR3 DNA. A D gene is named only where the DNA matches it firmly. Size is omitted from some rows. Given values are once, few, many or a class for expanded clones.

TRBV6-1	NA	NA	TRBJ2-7	CASSEQPGSYEQYF	TGTGCCAGCAGTGAACAGCCCGGCTCCTACGAGCAGTACTTC
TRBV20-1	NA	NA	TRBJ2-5	CAGGQETQYF	TGCGCTGGAGGTCAGGAGACCCAGTACTTC
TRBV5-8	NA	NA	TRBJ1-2	CASSPGWERGYTF	TGTGCCAGCAGCCCCGGATGGGAGAGAGGCTACACCTTC
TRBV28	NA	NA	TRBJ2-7	CASTPVYSYEQYF	TGTGCCAGCACCCCCGTGTATTCCTACGAGCAGTACTTC
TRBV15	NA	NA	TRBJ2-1	CATSTIEGEQFF	TGTGCCACCAGCACAATAGAAGGTGAGCAGTTCTTC
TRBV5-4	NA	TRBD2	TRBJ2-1	CASSSGAGGSNEQFF	TGTGCCAGCAGCTCCGGGGCGGGAGGTAGTAATGAGCAGTTCTTC
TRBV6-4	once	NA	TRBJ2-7	CASSDRSRSYEQYF	TGTGCCAGCAGTGACAGGAGTAGATCCTACGAGCAGTACTTC
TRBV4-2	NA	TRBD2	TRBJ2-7	CASSQVASGSYEQYF	TGTGCCAGCAGCCAAGTGGCTAGCGGTTCCTACGAGCAGTACTTC
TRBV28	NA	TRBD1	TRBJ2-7	CASSHRGYEQYF	TGTGCCAGCAGTCACAGGGGTTACGAGCAGTACTTC
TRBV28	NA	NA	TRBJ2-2	CASRSGPGWTGELFF	TGTGCCAGCAGATCGGGGCCAGGGTGGACCGGGGAGCTGTTTTTT
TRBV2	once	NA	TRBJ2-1	CASSRRQGVFSNEQFF	TGTGCCAGCAGTCGCCGGCAGGGTGTTTTTAGCAATGAGCAGTTCTTC
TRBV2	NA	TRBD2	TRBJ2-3	CASSETSGTRGDTQYF	TGTGCCAGCAGTGAAACTAGCGGAACCCGAGGGGATACGCAGTATTTT
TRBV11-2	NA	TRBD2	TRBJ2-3	CASSSRLAGITDTQYF	TGTGCCAGCAGCTCCAGACTAGCGGGAATCACAGATACGCAGTATTTT
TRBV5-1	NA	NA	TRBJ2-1	CASSFSVSSYNEQFF	TGCGCCAGCAGCTTTAGCGTAAGCTCCTACAATGAGCAGTTCTTC
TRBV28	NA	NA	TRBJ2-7	CASSLWLMKQGGGYEQYF	TGTGCCAGCAGTTTATGGCTCATGAAACAAGGAGGGGGGTACGAGCAGTACTTC
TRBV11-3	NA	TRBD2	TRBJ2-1	CASSLSQREKYEQFF	TGTGCCAGCAGCTTAAGCCAGCGGGAGAAGTATGAGCAGTTCTTC
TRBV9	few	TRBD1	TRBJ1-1	CASSVGRGRNTEAFF	TGTGCCAGCAGCGTAGGTAGGGGGCGGAACACTGAAGCTTTCTTT
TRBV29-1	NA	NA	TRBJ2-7	CSQYGAWSDSPYEQYF	TGCAGCCAGTACGGGGCGTGGAGCGATTCCCCCTACGAGCAGTACTTC
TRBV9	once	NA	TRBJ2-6	CASSPPGNSGANVLTF	TGTGCCAGCAGCCCCCCAGGGAACTCTGGGGCCAACGTCCTGACTTTC
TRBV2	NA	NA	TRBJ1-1	CASSEAPPQNTEAFF	TGTGCCAGCAGTGAAGCGCCCCCCCAAAACACTGAAGCTTTCTTT
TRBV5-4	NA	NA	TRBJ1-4	CASSLGQATNEKLFF	TGTGCCAGCAGCTTGGGACAGGCAACTAATGAAAAACTGTTTTTT
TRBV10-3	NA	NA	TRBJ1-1	CAIGRGREAFF	TGTGCCATCGGGCGGGGGCGTGAAGCTTTCTTT
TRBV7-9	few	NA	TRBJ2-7	CASSLVGQLTSDEQYF	TGTGCCAGCAGCTTAGTCGGACAGCTAACTAGCGACGAGCAGTACTTC
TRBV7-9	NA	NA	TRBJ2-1	CASSHQTTYNEQFF	TGTGCCAGCAGCCACCAGACTACCTACAATGAGCAGTTCTTC
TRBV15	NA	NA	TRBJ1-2	CATSRGKGHGYTF	TGTGCCACCAGCAGAGGGAAAGGCCATGGCTACACCTTC
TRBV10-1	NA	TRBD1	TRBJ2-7	CASSTGQDMHEQYF	TGCGCCAGCTCGACGGGACAGGATATGCACGAGCAGTACTTC
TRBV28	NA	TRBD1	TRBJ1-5	CASRKGQVRNQPQHF	TGTGCCAGCAGAAAAGGACAGGTCCGCAATCAGCCCCAGCATTTT
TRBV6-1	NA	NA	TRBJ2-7	CASSGNGRKSYEQYF	TGTGCCAGCAGTGGAAATGGACGGAAGTCCTACGAGCAGTACTTC
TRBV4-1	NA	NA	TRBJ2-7	CASSPGSQTNYEQYF	TGCGCCAGCAGCCCAGGGTCCCAGACCAACTACGAGCAGTACTTC
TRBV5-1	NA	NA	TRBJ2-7	CASSFIGEMDEQYF	TGCGCCAGCAGCTTCATAGGAGAGATGGACGAGCAGTACTTC
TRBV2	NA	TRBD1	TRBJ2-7	CASRQGQGPEQYF	TGTGCCAGCCGCCAGGGACAGGGGCCCGAGCAGTACTTC
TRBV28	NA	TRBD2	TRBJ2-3	CASSLLSGGSTDTQYF	TGTGCCAGCAGTTTACTGAGCGGGGGTAGCACAGATACGCAGTATTTT
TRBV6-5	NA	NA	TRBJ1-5	CASRPRFNQPQHF	TGTGCCAGCAGGCCCAGATTCAATCAGCCCCAGCATTTT
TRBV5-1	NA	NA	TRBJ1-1	CASSLGGANTEAFF	TGCGCCAGCAGCTTGGGTGGGGCGAACACTGAAGCTTTCTTT
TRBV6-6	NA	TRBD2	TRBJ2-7	CASRREAAYEQYF	TGTGCCAGCCGACGGGAGGCTGCCTACGAGCAGTACTTC
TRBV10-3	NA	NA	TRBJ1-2	CAITPELAYGYTF	TGTGCCATCACTCCGGAACTGGCCTATGGCTACACCTTC
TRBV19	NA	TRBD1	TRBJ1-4	CASSWTGGNEKLFF	TGTGCCAGTAGTTGGACAGGTGGGAATGAAAAACTGTTTTTT
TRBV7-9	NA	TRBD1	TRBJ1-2	CASSFWDSPNYGYTF	TGTGCCAGCAGCTTTTGGGACAGTCCTAACTATGGCTACACCTTC
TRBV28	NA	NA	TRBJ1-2	CASSLDGTIYGYTF	TGTGCCAGCAGTTTAGATGGGACAATCTATGGCTACACCTTC
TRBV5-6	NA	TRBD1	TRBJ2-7	CASSLFRVDRALWEQYF	TGTGCCAGCAGCTTGTTCAGGGTTGACAGGGCCCTCTGGGAGCAGTACTTC
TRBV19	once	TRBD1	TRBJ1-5	CASSSGGLGPQHF	TGTGCCAGTAGCTCAGGGGGCTTGGGGCCCCAGCATTTT
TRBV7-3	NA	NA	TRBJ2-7	CASSSYTTPYEQYF	TGTGCCAGCAGCTCTTACACGACCCCCTACGAGCAGTACTTC
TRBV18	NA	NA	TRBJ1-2	CASSHPGGASGYTF	TGTGCCAGCTCACACCCGGGGGGGGCGAGTGGCTACACCTTC
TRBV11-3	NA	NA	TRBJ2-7	CASSNSRGYEQYF	TGTGCCAGCAGCAATTCCAGGGGCTACGAGCAGTACTTC
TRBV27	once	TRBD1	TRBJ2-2	CASSRGTGGIGGELFF	TGTGCCAGCAGTCGCGGGACAGGGGGCATTGGCGGGGAGCTGTTTTTT
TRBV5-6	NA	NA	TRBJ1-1	CASSQGTEAFF	TGTGCCAGCAGCCAAGGAACTGAAGCTTTCTTT
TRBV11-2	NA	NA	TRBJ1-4	CASSLMSSGNEKLFF	TGTGCCAGCAGCTTAATGAGTTCCGGTAATGAAAAACTGTTTTTT
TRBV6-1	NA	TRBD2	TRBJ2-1	CASSESAGGPYNEQFF	TGTGCCAGCAGTGAAAGTGCGGGAGGGCCCTACAATGAGCAGTTCTTC
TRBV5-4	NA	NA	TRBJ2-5	CASSLFYRQETQYF	TGTGCCAGCAGCTTGTTCTACAGACAAGAGACCCAGTACTTC
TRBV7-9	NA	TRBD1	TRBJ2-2	CASDRGNTGELFF	TGTGCCAGCGACAGGGGAAACACCGGGGAGCTGTTTTTT
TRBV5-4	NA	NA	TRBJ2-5	CASSFRGYQETQYF	TGTGCCAGCAGCTTCCGAGGGTACCAAGAGACCCAGTACTTC
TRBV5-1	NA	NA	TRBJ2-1	CASSISQGLNEQFF	TGCGCCAGCAGCATTTCGCAGGGGCTCAATGAGCAGTTCTTC
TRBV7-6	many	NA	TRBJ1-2	CASSLEPGDAYYGYTF	TGTGCCAGCAGCTTAGAGCCCGGCGACGCCTACTATGGCTACACCTTC
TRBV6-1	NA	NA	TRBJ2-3	CASSAEGSTDTQYF	TGTGCCAGCAGTGCGGAGGGAAGCACAGATACGCAGTATTTT